What follows describes a single T cell receptor (beta chain). Original data processing: Researchers report that nucleated cell counts were estimated from reference gene primer amplification. Clones were sequenced by immunoSEQ multiplex PCR, and TCRdb holds only the in-frame ones, with some missing. V and J calls and clone size come straight from that table; D and trimming were deduced from the DNA. The sample contains about 220,000 clones, roughly four fifths of which appear only once. The data were taken from a study of blood T cell repertoires in COVID-19. Study members were between 18 and 89 years old and lived in 24 US regions. Allocation to cohorts depended on clinical history reported by the participants. This clonotype originated in a woman aged 55-69 years who had recovered from COVID-19. Sequencing was carried out using PBMCs or T cells enriched from blood (not recorded which).

Here the CDR3 DNA reads TGTGCCAGCAGCCAAGATCAAGGGGAAGTAGGCTACACCTTC. Translating gives CASSQDQGEVGYTF. The chain recombines TRBV4-2 with TRBJ1-2, with D possibly being TRBD1 (5 bases). The CDR3 is 14 amino acids. The germline V gene has CDR1 LGHNA and CDR2 YNFKEQ. V shed 0 bases and J shed 8 bases, with 13 bases lying between them.